This entry concerns a single T cell receptor beta chain. Each unsorted PBMC replicate got 300 ng genomic DNA, roughly 29,000 genomes. Libraries were prepared by immunoSEQ multiplex PCR; TCRdb keeps only in-frame clonotypes and omits some of them. The table lists around 430,000 clones, roughly 80% of them singletons. These data belong to a study of shared clonotypes between healthy human individuals. With 3 bases removed from V and 13 bases from J, the gap between germline ends came to 12 bases. Germline V gives CDR1 SNHLY, CDR2 FYNNEI. This CDR3 region has 11 residues. Genomic DNA from unsorted samples was obtained from about 88 million PBMCs (per sample).

Input material: PBMCs. The receptor's source is a woman aged 40 to 49 in good health. Some clones in this sample may be carry-over from other donors' samples. V gene TRBV2 combines with J gene TRBJ1-2; weak D call: TRBD1 (5 bases). The DNA of the CDR3 is TGTGCCAGCAGTGAGTTCGGGGGTCCCACCTTC. This translates into CASSEFGGPTF.